This T cell receptor (beta chain) was sequenced for a study of T cell responses to AZD1222 COVID-19 vaccine. Findings of the study overall: Sampling that yielded the repertoires occurred only after the peak T cell response.

Comments on this clone: Its antigen is as yet unknown.

Germline CDR1 is SNHLY and CDR2 is FYNNEI. V lost 3 bases to trimming and J lost 5 bases, with 7 bases between them. The CDR3 is 12 residues long. Method: immunoSEQ multiplex PCR; TCRdb's copy keeps in-frame clones and lacks some. Of tens of thousands of clones in the sample, more than 75% were seen once. This sequence originates from an adult in good health. This chain links TRBV2 with TRBJ2-5; D possibly corresponds to TRBD2 (5 bases). Specimen: peripheral blood, collected on day 0 of AZD1222 vaccination. The CDR3 region has the DNA TGTGCCAGCAGTGATAGAGGGGAGACCCAGTACTTC. This translates into CASSDRGETQYF. Combining the CDR3 with reference TRBV2 and TRBJ2-5 gives the whole variable domain EPEVTQTPSHQVTQMGQEVILRCVPISNHLYFYWYRQILGQKVEFLVSFYNNEISEKSEIFDDQFSVERPDGSNFTLKIRSTKLEDSAMYFCASSDRGETQYFGPGTRLLVL.